This T cell receptor (beta chain) was retrieved from a study of cytomegalovirus exposure and HLA in healthy donors. Study-wide results and caveats: The study designated about 160 TCR beta chains cytomegalovirus-associated. Subsequent analysis showed first-cohort TCR clusters tending to co-occur in some 120 validation repertoires. While the bulk of TCR sequences proved rare, some public TCRs turned up in many donors. Accounts indicate the classifier identified cytomegalovirus status with strong specificity and sensitivity.

Details on this clone: Its specificity is unknown.

Germline V gives CDR1 MGHRA, CDR2 YSYEKL. This CDR3 has 14 residues. V lost 4 bases and J lost 2, with 12 bases in between. The assay was immunoSEQ multiplex PCR, and TCRdb's table has in-frame clones only and misses some. The sample records about 310,000 clones, roughly 90% being singletons. The chain employs TRBV4-1 and TRBJ2-7; weak D call: TRBD1 (6 bases). The sequencing sample was made of PBMCs. This sequence was found in a man aged 25 to 40 in good health and CMV-seronegative. CDR3: CASSLRDTTYEQYF. DNA of the CDR3: TGCGCCAGCAGCCTCCGGGACACCACCTACGAGCAGTACTTC.